The 26 T cell receptor beta chains listed next were all sequenced from one sample in a study of T cells after yellow fever vaccination. In TCRdb, the 5' RACE reads were re-called with MiXCR into one record per CDR3 protein. The repertoire holds a few hundred thousand distinct CDR3 sequences, with about 7% as singletons. The source material was CD4+ T cells sorted from PBMCs, sampled on the day of the yellow fever booster vaccination. Receptors were obtained from a man younger than 45 who received the YFV17D yellow fever vaccine.

This clonotype was counted at least ten times. The chain combines TRBV5-1 with TRBJ2-5; no clear D gene. The CDR3 runs to 13 residues. Trimming pared 0 bases from V and 5 bases from J, leaving 8 bases between. Germline CDR1 reads SGHRS; CDR2 reads YFSETQ. CDR3 in amino acids: CASSLVGRETQYF. CDR3 nucleotide sequence: TGCGCCAGCAGCTTGGTGGGAAGGGAGACCCAGTACTTC.

The chain has TRBV6-1 and TRBJ2-3; D might be TRBD1 or TRBD2, each matching 5 bases. V dropped 7 bases and J dropped 1 base, with 15 bases sitting between them. The germline gives CDR1 MNHNS, CDR2 SASEGT. This CDR3 contains 15 residues. CDR3 residues: CASTVGALRTDTQYF. Here the CDR3 DNA reads TGTGCCAGCACCGTCGGGGCTTTACGCACAGATACGCAGTATTTT.

This chain joins TRBV29-1 and TRBJ2-5; D is tentatively TRBD1 or TRBD2 (5 bases each). Deletions cut 7 bases from V and 4 bases from J, with 19 bases between. The CDR3 length is 14 residues. In germline, CDR1 is SQVTM, CDR2 ANQGSEA. CDR3 sequence reads: CSATPGGFLETQYF. CDR3 coding DNA: TGCAGCGCGACCCCTGGGGGTTTTCTAGAGACCCAGTACTTC.

This chain links TRBV9 with TRBJ2-1; 13 nucleotides agree with TRBD2. V gave up 3 bases and J gave up 9 bases; unmatched junction bases: 3. The CDR3 covers 14 residues. Germline CDR1 SGDLS, CDR2 YYNGEE. CDR3 protein: CASSETSGRFEQFF. The CDR3 DNA is TGTGCCAGCAGCGAGACTAGCGGGAGGTTTGAGCAGTTCTTC.

This clonotype was seen only a few times. V is TRBV6-1 and J is TRBJ1-2; 10 bases line up with TRBD1. V dropped 4 bases and J dropped 6; count of bases not matched to a gene: 5. CDR3 length: 14 residues. Germline CDR1 and CDR2: MNHNS and SASEGT. DNA of the CDR3: TGTGCCAGCAGTGGAATGGGACAGGGGAATGGCTACACCTTC. It encodes CASSGMGQGNGYTF.

This clonotype was counted many times. V is TRBV21-1 and J is TRBJ2-2; the table's D call TRBD1 went unverified against the DNA. TRBV21-1 is given as a pseudogene. This CDR3 comprises 14 residues. The CDR3 protein is CASSNETGTGELFF. CDR3 in DNA: TGTGCCAGCAGCAACGAAACAGGCACCGGGGAGCTGTTTTTT.

The chain recombines TRBV5-4 with TRBJ1-2; D gene ambiguous. The CDR3 is 13 amino acids. CDR1 is SGHNT and CDR2 is YYREEE in the germline V gene (reference sequence). V was cut by 0 bases and J by 2 bases, with 5 bases left in between. The CDR3 DNA is TGTGCCAGCAGCTTGGACCAGAACTATGGCTACACCTTC. Translated: CASSLDQNYGYTF.

The chain joins TRBV20-1 to TRBJ2-6, with D possibly being TRBD1 (5 bases). Germline CDR1 is DFQATT and CDR2 is SNEGSKA (reference sequence). This CDR3 spans 17 amino acids. V was pared by 3 bases and J by 4 bases, with 19 bases between. CDR3 in DNA: TGCAGTGCTAGTTTTGTCAGGGATATCTCAGGGGCCAACGTCCTGACTTTC. Translated: CSASFVRDISGANVLTF.

This clonotype was seen a handful of times. The chain recombines TRBV28 with TRBJ2-7; TRBD1 aligns across 9 bases. This CDR3 is built from 15 residues. Germline loops: CDR1 MDHEN, CDR2 SYDVKM. After removal of 6 bases from V and 1 base from J, the junction contained 7 bases not matched to a gene. CDR3 in amino acids: CASSHRGRGSYEQYF. The CDR3 nucleotides read TGTGCCAGCAGCCACAGGGGGCGCGGGTCCTACGAGCAGTACTTC.

In this sample, this clonotype turned up a few times. The genes are TRBV5-4 and TRBJ2-5; D assignment may be TRBD1 or TRBD2 (6 bases each). CDR1 SGHNT and CDR2 YYREEE come from the germline V gene (reference sequence). This CDR3 spans 17 amino acids. V lost 3 bases, J lost 2 bases, and 20 bases lay in between. Here the CDR3 DNA reads TGTGCCAGCAGCTCAGGGCAGGGGCGGGAACGGCAAGAGACCCAGTACTTC. As protein: CASSSGQGRERQETQYF.

The chain combines TRBV20-1 with TRBJ2-7; 10 nucleotides line up with TRBD2. V lost 0 bases and J lost 3; bases outside the gene matches: 8. The CDR3 loop spans 16 amino acids. CDR1 and CDR2 (germline): DFQATT, SNEGSKA (reference sequence). The CDR3 here is CSARDAPSGSIYEQYF. Here the CDR3 DNA reads TGCAGTGCTAGAGACGCTCCTAGCGGGAGTATCTACGAGCAGTACTTC.

This clonotype was counted at least ten times. The chain has TRBV12-3 or TRBV12-4 and TRBJ1-1; D remains unclear. The V end lost 5 bases, the J end lost 4 bases, and 14 bases lay between the germline ends. The CDR3 loop spans 14 amino acids. The CDR3 region is CASSRAGRGTEAFF. In DNA form, the CDR3 reads TGTGCCAGCAGTCGCGCCGGACGGGGCACTGAAGCTTTCTTT.

This chain connects TRBV27 to TRBJ1-4, with 9 bases identical to TRBD1. Germline V gene data show CDR1 as MNHEY and CDR2 as SMNVEV (reference sequence). The J segment lost 7 bases and the V segment lost 5 bases, leaving 14 bases of the junction unmatched. The CDR3 runs 17 residues. CDR3 region: CASSPWGRQGGSEKLFF. CDR3 nucleotides: TGTGCCAGCAGTCCATGGGGCCGACAGGGGGGGAGTGAAAAACTGTTTTTT.

The V call is TRBV12-3 or TRBV12-4, the J call TRBJ2-4, with 8 bases identical to TRBD1. Trimming cost V 8 bases and J 6 bases; bases outside gene matches: 12. The length of the CDR3 is 15 residues. The CDR3 here is CASGHGGRGLNIQYF. CDR3 nucleotides: TGTGCCAGCGGACATGGCGGCAGGGGGCTAAACATTCAGTACTTC.

This clonotype was counted ten times or more. V and J are TRBV12-3 or TRBV12-4 and TRBJ2-1; a weak D match, TRBD1 (6 bases). There are 13 residues in the CDR3. V dropped 8 bases and J dropped 4 bases, with 12 bases sitting between them. CDR3 coding DNA: TGTGCCAGCGACGACAGGACTTACAATGAGCAGTTCTTC. Translating it yields CASDDRTYNEQFF.

This clonotype has a handful of counts. V usage is TRBV25-1 and J usage is TRBJ2-5; D not certain. From germline, CDR1 is MGHDK and CDR2 SYGVNS. CDR3 size: 13 residues. The germline V and J ends were trimmed by 5 bases and 5 bases, with 12 bases remaining between them. The CDR3 loop is CASSWGLGETQYF. The DNA of the CDR3 is TGTGCCAGCAGTTGGGGTCTCGGGGAGACCCAGTACTTC.

The CDR3 reads CASSPPGLAVTGELFF. The CDR3 coding sequence is TGTGCCAGCAGCCCCCCGGGACTAGCAGTCACCGGGGAGCTGTTTTTT. This rearrangement joins TRBV7-9 to TRBJ2-2, with TRBD2 matching over 9 bases. The CDR3 is 16 amino acids. Germline lookup yields CDR1 SEHNR and CDR2 FQNEAQ (reference sequence). J lost 4 bases, V lost 5 bases, and 8 bases had no gene match.

This clonotype has a handful of counts. Compared with germline, one end of the junction differs, possibly owing to a read error. V is TRBV7-2 and J is TRBJ2-1; D is undetermined. Germline CDR1 is SGHTA and CDR2 is FQGNSA. This CDR3 is 12 amino acids long. CDR3 region: CASSHFGQERIF. CDR3 DNA sequence: TGTGCCAGCAGTCATTTTGGGCAGGAGAGGATCTTC.

The chain has TRBV20-1 and TRBJ2-1; the D gene is possibly TRBD2 (6 bases). The CDR3 extends over 16 amino acids. V lost 1 base to trimming and J lost 9 bases, with 22 bases between them. Looked up from germline, CDR1 is DFQATT and CDR2 is SNEGSKA (reference sequence). This CDR3 is CSARAVGGIIGIEQFF. The CDR3 bases are TGCAGTGCTAGAGCAGTCGGAGGGATTATCGGCATTGAGCAGTTCTTC.

This clonotype has only a few counts. J is TRBJ2-1 and V is TRBV6-1; 11 bases align to TRBD2. Trimming cost V 5 bases and J 0 bases; bases outside gene matches: 6. The CDR3 sequence is 17 residues long. Per germline, CDR1 MNHNS and CDR2 SASEGT. The CDR3 spells CASSILTSGISYNEQFF. As DNA, the CDR3 is TGTGCCAGCAGTATTTTGACTAGCGGGATCTCCTACAATGAGCAGTTCTTC.

This clonotype was detected only a few times. This chain joins TRBV20-1 and TRBJ1-1; 9 bases map to TRBD1. CDR1 is DFQATT and CDR2 is SNEGSKA in the germline V gene (reference sequence). The length of the CDR3 is 14 residues. DNA for the CDR3: TGCAGAGCCGGGACAGGGCTAATGAACACTGAAGCTTTCTTT. This sequence encodes CRAGTGLMNTEAFF.

The rearrangement uses TRBV7-8 and TRBJ1-1; D gene unclear. The CDR3 consists of 15 residues. CDR1 and CDR2 from the germline V gene are SGHVS and FQNEAQ. Deletions cut 5 bases from V and 0 bases from J, with 13 bases between. The DNA of the CDR3 is TGTGCCAGCAGCCCAGAGCAAACGATGAACACTGAAGCTTTCTTT. It specifies CASSPEQTMNTEAFF.

This clonotype was detected a few times. This chain connects TRBV20-1 to TRBJ2-1; D unclear. With 7 bases removed from V and 6 bases from J, the gap between germline ends came to 13 bases. The CDR3 has 12 residues. CDR1 DFQATT and CDR2 SNEGSKA come from the germline V gene (reference sequence). The CDR3 loop is CSVRVDVNEQFF. DNA of the CDR3: TGCAGTGTTCGAGTAGATGTCAATGAGCAGTTCTTC.

In this sample, this clonotype turned up a few times. The chain employs TRBV2 and TRBJ2-5; no reliable D call. The germline V gene has CDR1 SNHLY and CDR2 FYNNEI. The length of the CDR3 is 15 residues. V lost 7 bases and J 5 bases, leaving 20 bases between the germline ends. As DNA, the CDR3 is TGTGCCAGCAAACGACTCACACAGCCGACGGAGACCCAGTACTTC. It is translated as CASKRLTQPTETQYF.

The chain joins TRBV30 to TRBJ2-1; TRBD2 is a possible D gene (6 bases). The germline V gene encodes CDR1 GTSNPN and CDR2 SVGIG (reference sequence). The CDR3 totals 13 residues. The germline V and J ends were trimmed by 6 bases and 8 bases, with 17 bases remaining between them. DNA for the CDR3: TGTGCCTGTGCGGGGACTGCCTGTTATGAGCAGTTCTTC. Amino acids: CACAGTACYEQFF.

This clonotype occurred a few times. The chain uses TRBV6-5 and TRBJ2-1; D not resolved. This CDR3 spans 12 amino acids. The germline V and J ends were trimmed by 10 bases and 7 bases, with 14 bases remaining between them. Germline loops: CDR1 MNHEY, CDR2 SVGAGI. CDR3 DNA sequence: TGTGCCACTTCGCCTCGGGTGAATGAGCAGTTCTTC. As protein: CATSPRVNEQFF.